This TCR beta chain was identified during a study of CD8 T cells in Susac syndrome. Whole-study results and caveats: By the study's own acknowledgment, its TCR sequencing and HLA analysis included relatively few individuals.

As to this clonotype: Its antigen is not known.

It was with random hexamers that 0.5 to 1 ug RNA was reverse transcribed. TCR beta CDR3 was amplified by immunoSEQ covering 54 Vbeta and 13 Jbeta. TCRdb processed the immunoSEQ multiplex PCR reads anew with MiXCR; each CDR3 protein has one entry. The table shows about 210,000 distinct CDR3 sequences, with 85% to 95% occurring only once. TEMRA cells were FACS-enriched and CD8+ and CD4+ T cells negatively isolated. This CDR3 spans 14 amino acids. Germline V gene sequence: CDR1 LGHNA, CDR2 YSLEER. The germline V and J ends were trimmed by 3 bases and 7 bases, with 16 bases remaining between them. What was sequenced was CD4+ T cells from PBMCs. This sequence joins TRBV4-3 and TRBJ2-7, with a weak D call TRBD1 (5 bases). The receptor comes from a human donor in good health. DNA for the CDR3: TGCGCCAGCAGCCAGGTTCGTACCTCAGGGGAGCAGTACTTC. Protein product: CASSQVRTSGEQYF.